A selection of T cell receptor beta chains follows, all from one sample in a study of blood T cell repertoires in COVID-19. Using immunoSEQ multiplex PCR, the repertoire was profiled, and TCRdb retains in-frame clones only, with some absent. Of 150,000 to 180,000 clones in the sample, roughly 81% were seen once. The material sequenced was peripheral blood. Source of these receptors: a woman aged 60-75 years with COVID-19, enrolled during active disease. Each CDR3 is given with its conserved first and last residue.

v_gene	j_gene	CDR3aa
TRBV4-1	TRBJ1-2	CASSPSPGGNYGYTF
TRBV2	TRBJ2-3	CASSPGTANTDTQYF
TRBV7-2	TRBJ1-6	CASSPGTRGSSPLHF
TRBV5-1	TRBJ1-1	CASSGQVDTEAFF
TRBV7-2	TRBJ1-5	CASSLTPNQPQHF
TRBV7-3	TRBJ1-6	CASSLDADSPLHF
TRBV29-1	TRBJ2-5	CSVVEYQETQYF
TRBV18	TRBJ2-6	CASSEQGFGANVLTF
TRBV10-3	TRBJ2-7	CAISEPQGLSSYEQYF
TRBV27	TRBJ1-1	CASSFRGGRTEAFF
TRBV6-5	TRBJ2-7	CASSYVGTSGYEQYF
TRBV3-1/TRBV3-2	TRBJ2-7	CASSRQGASGEQYF
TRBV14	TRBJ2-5	CASSQRDWLARETQYF
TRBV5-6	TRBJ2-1	CASSLLARDWDEQFF
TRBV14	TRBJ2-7	CASSQENGLAGGTYEQYF
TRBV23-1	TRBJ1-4	CASSRDRGTTNEKLFF
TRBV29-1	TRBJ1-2	CSVGTLDSNGYTF
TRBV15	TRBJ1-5	CATSSLRDSYQPQHF
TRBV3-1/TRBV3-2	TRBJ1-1	CASSRSDLNTEAFF
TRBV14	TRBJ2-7	CASSQEWGLGEQYF
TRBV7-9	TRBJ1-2	CASSLNRGDYGYTF
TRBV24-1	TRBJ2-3	CATSEGIGGTDTQYF
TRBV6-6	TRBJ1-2	CASTRTGGVNYGYTF
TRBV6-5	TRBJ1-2	CASSYGGTGYGYTF
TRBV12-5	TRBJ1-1	CASGLNGQAYTEAFF
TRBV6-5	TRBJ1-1	CASMAENTEAFF
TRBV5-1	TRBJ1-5	CASSPGGTQGQPQHF
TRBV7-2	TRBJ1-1	CASSFGLNTEAFF
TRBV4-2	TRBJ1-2	CASSQERQVYGYTF
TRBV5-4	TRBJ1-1	CASSKQGLGNTEAFF
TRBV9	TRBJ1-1	CASSVDGDDTEAFF
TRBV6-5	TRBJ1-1	CASSYGGLSGNTEAFF
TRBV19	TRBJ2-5	CASSTGRRETQYF